This T cell receptor beta chain was identified during a study of T cell changes during pregnancy in multiple sclerosis. The protocol was immunoSEQ multiplex PCR, while the TCRdb copy is restricted to in-frame clones and leaves out a portion. Altogether about 110,000 clones are present, roughly nine tenths being singletons, with the ten largest covering around 3.5%. Germline loops: CDR1 SGHNT, CDR2 YENEEA. This CDR3 comprises 15 residues. V lost 5 bases to trimming and J lost 0 bases, with 13 bases between them. The rearrangement uses TRBV11-3 and TRBJ1-2; D possibly corresponds to TRBD1 (5 bases). This receptor was identified in a female donor with multiple sclerosis, enrolled in a pregnancy study. The sequences come from peripheral blood, collected after pregnancy. As DNA, the CDR3 is TGTGCCAGCAGCAGGAGTGGGGCAGCTAACTATGGCTACACCTTC. Translated: CASSRSGAANYGYTF.